Shown below are 24 T cell receptor beta chains from a single sample sequenced in a study of T cell repertoires in aging, cancer and after chemotherapy. The template was genomic DNA from peripheral blood, not RNA. A mixed TRB-A/B primer pool amplified rearranged TRB by multiplex touch-down PCR. In TCRdb, the multiplex PCR reads were re-called with MiXCR into one record per CDR3 protein. The data show some 6,000 distinct CDR3 sequences, about 38% seen once. Specimen: blood. Every receptor here comes from a human donor in good health.

This clonotype was detected a few times. The chain uses TRBV6-2 or TRBV6-3 and TRBJ2-1; 8 nucleotides match TRBD1. Germline CDR1 and CDR2: MNHEY and SVGEGT. The V segment lost 6 bases and the J segment 15 bases; nucleotides outside the gene matches: 10. CDR3 size: 12 residues. CDR3 sequence: CASSPGQGGVFF. The CDR3 DNA sequence: TGTGCCAGCAGCCCCGGACAGGGCGGAGTGTTCTTC.

V and J are TRBV4-3 and TRBJ2-6, with unresolved D. CDR1 and CDR2 (germline): LGHNA, YSLEER. This CDR3 comprises 16 residues. Trimming shortened V by 4 bases and J by 0 bases, and 10 bases separated the two germline ends. CDR3 loop: CASSPAFGSGANVLTF. The CDR3 coding sequence is TGCGCCAGCAGCCCAGCGTTCGGCTCTGGGGCCAACGTCCTGACTTTC.

This chain joins TRBV18 and TRBJ2-3, with TRBD2 matching over 9 bases. The CDR3 consists of 16 residues. CDR1 is KGHSH and CDR2 is LQKENI in the germline V gene. The V gene end was trimmed by 0 bases and the J gene end by 4 bases; junction bases not matched to a gene: 5. The CDR3 DNA reads as TGTGCCAGCTCACCACCAAAGCGGGGGGCGGCAGATACGCAGTATTTT. Translation gives CASSPPKRGAADTQYF. The full variable domain, rest sourced from reference TRBV18 and TRBJ2-3, is NAGVMQNPRHLVRRRGQEARLRCSPMKGHSHVYWYRQLPEEGLKFMVYLQKENIIDESGMPKERFSAEFPKEGPSILRIQQVVRGDSAAYFCASSPPKRGAADTQYFGPGTRLTVL.

The chain uses TRBV12-3 or TRBV12-4 and TRBJ2-7; 8 bases map to TRBD1. The CDR3 has 13 residues. V lost 7 bases to trimming and J lost 4 bases; unmatched junction nucleotides: 6. The CDR3 sequence: CASMSTGGYEQYF. CDR3 nucleotides: TGTGCCAGCATGTCCACAGGGGGTTACGAGCAGTACTTC.

This clonotype was counted a few times. DNA of the CDR3: TGTGCCAGCAGCTTTATGGAAGGACAAGCTAATGAAAAACTGTTTTTT. It yields the protein CASSFMEGQANEKLFF. The genes are TRBV5-6 and TRBJ1-4, with a tentative D call TRBD1 (5 bases). CDR1 and CDR2 (germline): SGHDT, YYEEEE. V was clipped by 2 bases and J by 3 bases, with 14 bases between them. This CDR3 is 16 amino acids long.

The rearrangement joins TRBV6-5 to TRBJ2-2, with 7 bases aligning to TRBD1. The CDR3 runs to 14 residues. The trim removed 6 bases at V and 5 bases at J, leaving 6 bases unmatched. Looked up from germline, CDR1 is MNHEY and CDR2 is SVGAGI. CDR3 nucleotide sequence: TGTGCCAGCAGCCTGGACAGGTTAACCGGGGAGCTGTTTTTT. Its translation: CASSLDRLTGELFF.

This clonotype showed up just a few times. The rearrangement joins TRBV6-6 to TRBJ2-1; the D call may be TRBD1 or TRBD2 (5 bases each). The CDR3 has 16 amino acids. V was cut by 11 bases and J by 9 bases, with 29 bases left in between. Germline V gene sequence: CDR1 MNHNY, CDR2 SVGAGI (reference sequence). CDR3 coding DNA: TGTGCCTGCGGCCGGGACCATACGTCCCGGGGAGTTGAGCAGTTCTTC. Its translation is CACGRDHTSRGVEQFF.

J is TRBJ2-3 and V is TRBV6-6, with 8 bases that match TRBD2. The V and J ends lost 8 bases and 2 bases, in that order; junction bases with no gene match: 6. This CDR3 comprises 14 residues. CDR1 is MNHNY and CDR2 is SVGAGI in the germline V gene (reference sequence). The CDR3 DNA reads TGTGCCAGCGGCATAGCGGGGCCCACAGATACGCAGTATTTT. Its protein product is CASGIAGPTDTQYF.

This clonotype was picked up a small number of times. This chain connects TRBV6-2 or TRBV6-3 to TRBJ1-1; D unresolved. Germline loops: CDR1 MNHEY, CDR2 SVGEGT. There are 15 residues in the CDR3. V was cut by 0 bases and J by 4 bases, with 12 bases left in between. The CDR3 here is CASSYSGSLGTEAFF. CDR3 nucleotide sequence: TGTGCCAGCAGTTACTCCGGGTCTTTAGGCACTGAAGCTTTCTTT.

The chain is built from TRBV6-2 or TRBV6-3 and TRBJ1-6; unclear D gene. CDR1 is MNHEY, CDR2 SVGEGT, per germline. With 8 bases removed from V and 14 bases from J, the gap between germline ends came to 19 bases. The CDR3 covers 13 residues. CDR3 region: CASRSTSVPSLHF. CDR3 sequence (DNA): TGTGCCAGCCGTTCCACGTCAGTTCCATCCCTCCACTTT.

A single count supports this clonotype. The chain recombines TRBV5-5 with TRBJ2-7, with D maybe TRBD1 (6 bases). From germline, CDR1 is SGHKS and CDR2 YYEKEE (reference sequence). The CDR3 contains 13 residues. V lost 1 base to trimming and J lost 3 bases, with 8 bases between them. CDR3 coding DNA: TGTGCCAGCAGCTTGAACAGGGACTACGAGCAGTACTTC. Translating gives CASSLNRDYEQYF.

With respect to this clonotype: The junction shows a germline mismatch at one end, possibly a read error. This chain connects TRBV4-3 to TRBJ2-3; TRBD2 matches at 11 bases. The germline V gene has CDR1 LGHNA and CDR2 YSLEER. The CDR3 totals 16 residues. CDR3 in DNA: TGTGCCAGCAGCCAAGATTTTAGCGGGGGGGCAGATACGCAGTATTTT. This gives the protein CASSQDFSGGADTQYF.

The table lists this clonotype with a count of one. The chain is built from TRBV13 and TRBJ1-4; 7 bases match TRBD1. Germline V lookup: CDR1 PRHDT, CDR2 FYEKMQ (reference sequence). J lost 6 bases, V lost 8 bases, and 12 bases had no gene match. The CDR3 is 15 residues long. The CDR3 region has the DNA TGTGCCAGCTCCCTACAGGGGAATGGGGATGAAAAACTGTTTTTT. It is translated as CASSLQGNGDEKLFF.

The chain recombines TRBV6-5 with TRBJ2-7; 7 bases agree with TRBD1. The V segment lost 8 bases and the J segment 4 bases; nucleotides outside the gene matches: 11. The germline V gene has CDR1 MNHEY and CDR2 SVGAGI. The CDR3 is 14 residues long. The DNA for the CDR3 is TGTGCCAGCCGAAAGACAGGGAGAGGGTACGAGCAGTACTTC. Its protein product is CASRKTGRGYEQYF.

This clonotype was counted a few times. The chain is built from TRBV27 and TRBJ2-2; 8 positions agree with TRBD1. Germline V lookup: CDR1 MNHEY, CDR2 SMNVEV (reference sequence). With V trimmed by 10 bases and J by 6 bases, 10 bases remained unmatched. The CDR3 extends over 14 amino acids. CDR3 sequence (DNA): TGTGCCACCAGCCGACAGGGGACCTCCGGGGAGCTGTTTTTT. This translates into CATSRQGTSGELFF.

This clonotype was detected only a few times. The rearrangement joins TRBV6-6 to TRBJ2-3; possible D gene TRBD2, 6 bases. Germline CDR1 reads MNHNY; CDR2 reads SVGAGI (reference sequence). V shed 2 bases and J shed 1 base, with 7 bases lying between them. This CDR3 region has 14 residues. The CDR3 sequence is CASSYGEGTDTQYF. CDR3 in DNA: TGTGCCAGCAGTTACGGGGAGGGCACAGATACGCAGTATTTT.

This clonotype was seen a few times. The V call is TRBV15, the J call TRBJ2-5; TRBD2 aligns across 7 bases. Germline V lookup: CDR1 LNHNV, CDR2 YYDKDF (reference sequence). Trimming cost V 5 bases and J 2 bases; bases outside gene matches: 8. The CDR3 spans 15 residues. Here the CDR3 reads CATSSNRDYQETQYF. CDR3 coding DNA: TGTGCCACCAGCTCAAACCGGGACTATCAAGAGACCCAGTACTTC.

The rearrangement links TRBV6-1 to TRBJ1-5; maybe TRBD1 (6 bases). V shed 10 bases and J shed 2 bases, with 21 bases lying between them. Germline assignment: CDR1 MNHNS and CDR2 SASEGT. The CDR3 totals 16 residues. CDR3 in DNA: TGTGCCACCGCTAGGTTGGGGGCTAGCGGCAATCAGCCCCAGCATTTT. This translates into CATARLGASGNQPQHF.

This clonotype was detected a few times. The V and J genes are TRBV19 and TRBJ1-1; no clear D. The CDR3 sequence is 10 residues long. With 7 bases removed from V and 8 bases from J, the gap between germline ends came to 8 bases. The V gene's germline CDR1 is LNHDA and CDR2 SQIVND (reference sequence). In nucleotides, the CDR3 is TGTGCCAGTATTTGGGGAGAAGCTTTCTTT. Protein sequence: CASIWGEAFF.

This chain joins TRBV27 and TRBJ2-2, with 7 positions matching TRBD2. The junction had 18 bases not matched to a gene; V was cut back by 6 bases and J by 5 bases. This CDR3 contains 18 residues. CDR1 is MNHEY and CDR2 is SMNVEV in the germline V gene (reference sequence). In DNA form, the CDR3 reads TGTGCCAGCAGCCCGATCGAATGGGGGGGGAAAAAGACCGGGGAGCTGTTTTTT. Amino acid sequence: CASSPIEWGGKKTGELFF.

The chain combines TRBV7-2 with TRBJ2-1; TRBD2 matches at 11 bases. The trim removed 9 bases at V and 10 bases at J, leaving 11 bases unmatched. From germline, CDR1 is SGHTA and CDR2 FQGNSA. The CDR3 has 14 amino acids. The CDR3 sequence: CASKGLADGGEQFF. Written as DNA, the CDR3 is TGTGCCAGTAAGGGACTAGCGGACGGGGGGGAGCAGTTCTTC.

This clonotype was observed a handful of times. This chain joins TRBV27 and TRBJ2-7; 7 bases align to TRBD2. This CDR3 has 15 residues. CDR1 and CDR2 (germline): MNHEY, SMNVEV (reference sequence). Trimming cost V 8 bases and J 0 bases; bases outside gene matches: 10. CDR3 protein: CASGPRAGSSYEQYF. CDR3 in DNA: TGTGCCAGCGGTCCCAGAGCGGGGAGCTCCTACGAGCAGTACTTC.

This clonotype was detected only a few times. The chain links TRBV4-3 to TRBJ2-3; no clear D gene. Germline V lookup: CDR1 LGHNA, CDR2 YSLEER. CDR3 size: 16 residues. Trimming took 0 bases from V and 6 from J, leaving 16 bases between them. The CDR3 spells CASSQEVMLDPDTQYF. CDR3 bases: TGCGCCAGCAGCCAAGAAGTTATGCTAGATCCGGATACGCAGTATTTT.

This clonotype was found a few times. This chain connects TRBV5-5 to TRBJ2-5, with D possibly being TRBD1 or TRBD2 (5 bases each). Trimming shortened V by 0 bases and J by 5 bases, and 14 bases separated the two germline ends. The CDR3 is 15 residues long. The germline V gene encodes CDR1 SGHKS and CDR2 YYEKEE (reference sequence). The CDR3 DNA sequence: TGTGCCAGCAGCTTGGGACCTACAGGCGGGGAGACCCAGTACTTC. As protein: CASSLGPTGGETQYF.